This entry lists 5 T cell receptor beta chains sequenced from one sample in a study of T cells in Graves' hyperthyroidism and ophthalmopathy. TCR beta CDR3 region amplification was performed from RNA transcripts. Using the HTBI primer set, a first-round RT-PCR was run on the TCR CDR3. One entry per CDR3 protein results from TCRdb running MiXCR on the multiplex PCR reads. Counted here are roughly 700,000 distinct CDR3 sequences, over 35% occurring once; the ten biggest clones make up less than 40%. The specimen sequenced was blood. These receptors all stem from a woman in her forties with Graves' hyperthyroidism.

This clonotype came up a few times. V is TRBV7-2 and J is TRBJ2-6; 8 nucleotides align to TRBD2. The CDR3 length is 18 residues. The V gene end was trimmed by 1 base and the J gene end by 2 bases; junction bases not matched to a gene: 7. CDR1 is SGHTA and CDR2 is FQGNSA in the germline V gene. The CDR3 loop is CASSLDLPGGAGANVLTF. CDR3 nucleotide sequence: TGTGCCAGCAGCTTAGATCTCCCGGGGGGGGCTGGGGCCAACGTCCTGACTTTC.

In this sample, this clonotype turned up many times. The J gene is TRBJ1-1, the V gene TRBV5-1; D is ambiguous. This CDR3 has 13 residues. V was shortened by 4 bases and J by 4 bases, with 11 bases between the two germline ends. CDR1 and CDR2 from the germline V gene are SGHRS and YFSETQ. CDR3 nucleotide sequence: TGCGCCAGCAGCCAGGCGGGGAGCACTGAAGCTTTCTTT. It codes for CASSQAGSTEAFF.

This clonotype was counted at least ten times. The J gene is TRBJ1-1, the V gene TRBV29-1, with a tentative D call TRBD1 (5 bases). Per germline, CDR1 SQVTM and CDR2 ANQGSEA. V was pared by 6 bases and J by 1 base, with 12 bases between. The CDR3 consists of 13 residues. The CDR3: CSVRDRENTEAFF. CDR3 nucleotides: TGCAGCGTACGGGACCGGGAGAACACTGAAGCTTTCTTT.

The rearrangement links TRBV18 to TRBJ1-1; D is unresolved. The CDR3 contains 14 residues. V lost 1 base, J lost 1 base, and 7 bases lay in between. Looked up from germline, CDR1 is KGHSH and CDR2 is LQKENI. The CDR3 DNA reads TGTGCCAGCTCACCACTGGCGACGAACACTGAAGCTTTCTTT. Its protein product is CASSPLATNTEAFF.

On this clonotype itself: This could be a read error, since a much larger clone is one nucleotide away. This rearrangement joins TRBV7-9 to TRBJ2-5; tentative D call: TRBD2 (6 bases). Germline CDR1 and CDR2: SEHNR and FQNEAQ (reference sequence). V was trimmed by 7 bases and J by 5 bases, leaving 20 bases between them. The CDR3 is 15 amino acids. The CDR3 is CASTRIGGLVETQYF. The CDR3 DNA reads TGTGCCAGCACCCGAATCGGAGGGCTAGTTGAGACCCAGTACTTC. Full variable domain (missing parts from reference TRBV7-9 and TRBJ2-5): DTGVSQNPRHKITKRGQNVTFRCDPISEHNRLYWYRQTLGQGPEFLTYFQNEAQLEKSRLLSDRFSAERPKGSFSTLEIQRTEQGDSAMYLCASTRIGGLVETQYFGPGTRLLVL.